This is a list of T cell receptor beta chains from one sample in a study of T-cell reconstitution after alpha-beta-depleted transplantation in children. TCRdb used MiXCR to reprocess the PCR reads, holding one entry per CDR3 protein. The sample consists of 200,000 to 250,000 distinct CDR3 sequences, 9.5% to 15% of them appearing once. The sample here was PBMCs from the stem cell graft donor, taken from the stem cell graft. The receptors come from a human donor who donated a stem cell graft to a child with acute lymphoblastic leukemia. Each CDR3 is given with its conserved first and last residue. Clone size is not always given. Where it is, it says once, few, many or a class for expanded clones.

clone_size	v_call	j_call	cdr3_aa
-	TRBV6-2/TRBV6-3	TRBJ2-5	CASSYRQVQETQYF
many	TRBV29-1	TRBJ2-1	CSVEGSYNEQFF
many	TRBV5-1	TRBJ1-1	CASSWHPVGTAVMNTEAFF
many	TRBV5-1	TRBJ2-1	CASSPGQAYNEQFF
many	TRBV5-1	TRBJ2-5	CASSLAKDTKYQETQYF
-	TRBV15	TRBJ2-5	CATSKEGPGETQYF
many	TRBV6-5	TRBJ1-2	CASSYSTGLYGYTF
many	TRBV5-1	TRBJ1-4	CASSSGGFEKLFF
few	TRBV5-5	TRBJ2-2	CASSRRWGGGTGELFF
many	TRBV10-3	TRBJ1-2	CAISQTGDPSFSYTF
many	TRBV3-1	TRBJ2-3	CASSSNSRTSGVTDTQYF
few	TRBV7-2	TRBJ2-7	CASSLSASGSSYEQYF
many	TRBV7-2	TRBJ1-1	CASSLGISRGEAFF
many	TRBV28	TRBJ1-5	CASSSTHRHPQPQHF
many	TRBV11-1	TRBJ2-1	CASIAGVGEQFF
many	TRBV5-1	TRBJ2-3	CASSLSLSGRGNTQYF
many	TRBV5-1	TRBJ1-4	CASSLTGLNEKLFF
few	TRBV12-3/TRBV12-4	TRBJ2-2	CASSPRGGVGGELFF
many	TRBV27	TRBJ2-1	CASSDSGTSVNNEQFF
many	TRBV7-9	TRBJ1-3	CASSPTDRWDTIYF